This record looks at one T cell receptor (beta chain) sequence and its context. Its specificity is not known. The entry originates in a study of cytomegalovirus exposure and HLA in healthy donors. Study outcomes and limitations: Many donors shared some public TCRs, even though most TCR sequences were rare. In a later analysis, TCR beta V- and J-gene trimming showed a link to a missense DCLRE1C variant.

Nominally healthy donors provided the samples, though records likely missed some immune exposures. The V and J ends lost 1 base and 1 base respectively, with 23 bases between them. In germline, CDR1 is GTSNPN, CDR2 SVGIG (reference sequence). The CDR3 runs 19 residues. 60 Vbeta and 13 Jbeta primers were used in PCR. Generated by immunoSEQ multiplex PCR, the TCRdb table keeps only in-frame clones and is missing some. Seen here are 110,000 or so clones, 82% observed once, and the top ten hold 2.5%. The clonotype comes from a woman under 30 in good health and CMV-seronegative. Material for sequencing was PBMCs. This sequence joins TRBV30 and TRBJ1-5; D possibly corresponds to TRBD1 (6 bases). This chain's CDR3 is CAWSGDRRSHIGSNQPQHF. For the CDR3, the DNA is TGTGCCTGGAGTGGTGACAGGAGATCCCATATAGGAAGCAATCAGCCCCAGCATTTT. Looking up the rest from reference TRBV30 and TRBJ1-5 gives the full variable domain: SQTIHQWPATLVQPVGSPLSLECTVEGTSNPNLYWYRQAAGRGLQLLFYSVGIGQISSEVPQNLSASRPQDRQFILSSKKLLLSDSGFYLCAWSGDRRSHIGSNQPQHFGDGTRLSIL.